A single T cell receptor (beta chain) is shown here with its context. This entry is derived from a study of T cell responses to AZD1222 COVID-19 vaccine. Method: immunoSEQ multiplex PCR; TCRdb's copy keeps in-frame clones and lacks some. The data show around 130,000 clones, with 80% to 90% seen just once and 9.5% held by the top ten. Trimming took 4 bases from V and 14 from J, leaving 17 bases between them. Per germline, CDR1 MNHEY and CDR2 SVGAGI. The CDR3 is 12 amino acids. Material: peripheral blood, obtained 28 days after the second AZD1222 dose. This TCR was recovered from an adult who received the AZD1222 COVID-19 vaccine. The chain employs TRBV6-5 and TRBJ1-1; D gene unclear. The CDR3 region is CASSLTGYETFF. CDR3 in DNA: TGTGCCAGCAGTTTGACCGGGTATGAGACCTTCTTT.